The clone carrying this T cell receptor beta chain is classed as medium-sized. Antigen specificity is unknown. The sample belongs to a study of OX40 agonist ivuxolimab in advanced cancers. Notes on the study in general: Expanded clones were, on average, more numerous in CD8+ T cells than in CD4+.

Germline lookup yields CDR1 MNHEY and CDR2 SMNVEV (reference sequence). The CDR3 runs 15 residues. Between the trimmed V and J ends, which lost 2 bases and 8 bases, there was a span of 18 bases. The data were produced by immunoSEQ multiplex PCR, yet TCRdb's version contains in-frame clones alone and is incomplete. The table includes more than 40,000 clones, about 85% detected once. The chain uses TRBV27 and TRBJ1-2; no clear D gene. The starting material was CD4+ or CD8+ T cells sorted from blood, obtained in a trial of the OX40 agonist ivuxolimab. The origin of this receptor is an adult with an advanced solid tumor such as melanoma, head and neck, liver or kidney cancer. CDR3 residues: CASSLNGLFSGGYTF. As DNA, the CDR3 is TGTGCCAGCAGTTTAAATGGCCTCTTCTCCGGCGGCTACACCTTC.